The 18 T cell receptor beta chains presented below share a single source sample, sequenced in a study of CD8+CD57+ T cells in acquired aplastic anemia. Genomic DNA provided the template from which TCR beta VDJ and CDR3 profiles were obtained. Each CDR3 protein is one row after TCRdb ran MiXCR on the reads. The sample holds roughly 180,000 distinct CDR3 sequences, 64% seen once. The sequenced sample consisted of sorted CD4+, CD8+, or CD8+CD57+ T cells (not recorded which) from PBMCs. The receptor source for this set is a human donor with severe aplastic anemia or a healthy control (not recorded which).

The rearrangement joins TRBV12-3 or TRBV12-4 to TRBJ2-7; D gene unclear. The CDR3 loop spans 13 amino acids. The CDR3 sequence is CASGLVLAYEQYF. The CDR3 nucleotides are TGTGCTAGTGGTTTGGTCCTGGCGTACGAGCAGTACTTC.

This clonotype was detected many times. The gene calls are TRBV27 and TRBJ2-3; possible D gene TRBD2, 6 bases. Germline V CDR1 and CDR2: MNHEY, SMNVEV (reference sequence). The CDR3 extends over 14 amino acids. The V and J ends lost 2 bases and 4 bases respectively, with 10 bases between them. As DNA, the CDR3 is TGTGCCAGCAGTTTAGCGGGGTTGGCAGATACGCAGTATTTT. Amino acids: CASSLAGLADTQYF.

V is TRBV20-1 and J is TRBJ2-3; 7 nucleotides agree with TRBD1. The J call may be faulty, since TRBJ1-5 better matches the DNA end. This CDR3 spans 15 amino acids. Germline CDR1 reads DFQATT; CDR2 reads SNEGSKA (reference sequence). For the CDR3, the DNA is TGCAGTGCTAGAGGGGGAGGGGGCCTCATAGATACGCAGCATTTT. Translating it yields CSARGGGGLIDTQHF.

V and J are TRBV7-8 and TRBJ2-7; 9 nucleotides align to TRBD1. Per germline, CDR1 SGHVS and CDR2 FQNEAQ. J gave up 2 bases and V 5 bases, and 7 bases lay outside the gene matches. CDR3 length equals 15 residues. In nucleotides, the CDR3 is TGTGCCAGCAGCCAGGGACAGGGAACCACCTACGAGCAGTACTTC. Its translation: CASSQGQGTTYEQYF.

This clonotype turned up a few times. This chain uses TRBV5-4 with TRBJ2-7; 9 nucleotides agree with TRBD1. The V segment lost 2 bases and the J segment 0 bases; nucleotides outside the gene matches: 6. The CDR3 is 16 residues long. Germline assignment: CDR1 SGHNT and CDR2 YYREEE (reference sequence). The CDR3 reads CASSLGQGPSSYEQYF. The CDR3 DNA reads TGTGCCAGCAGCTTAGGACAGGGGCCCAGCTCCTACGAGCAGTACTTC.

CDR3 protein: CASSWKRGLGGVRETQYF. CDR3 nucleotide sequence: TGTGCCAGCAGTTGGAAACGGGGTCTGGGTGGGGTTAGAGAGACCCAGTACTTC. The V gene is TRBV6-5, the J gene TRBJ2-5; a weak D match, TRBD2 (5 bases). Per germline, CDR1 MNHEY and CDR2 SVGAGI. CDR3 length: 18 residues. V lost 4 bases and J lost 4, with 25 bases in between.

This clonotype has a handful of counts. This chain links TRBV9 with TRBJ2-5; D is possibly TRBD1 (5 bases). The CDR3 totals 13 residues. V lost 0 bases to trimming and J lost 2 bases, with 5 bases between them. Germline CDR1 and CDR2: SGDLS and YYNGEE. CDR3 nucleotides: TGTGCCAGCAGCGTAGGACAGCAAGAGACCCAGTACTTC. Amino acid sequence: CASSVGQQETQYF. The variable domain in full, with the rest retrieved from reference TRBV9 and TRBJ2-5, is DSGVTQTPKHLITATGQRVTLRCSPRSGDLSVYWYQQSLDQGLQFLIQYYNGEERAKGNILERFSAQQFPDLHSELNLSSLELGDSALYFCASSVGQQETQYFGPGTRLLVL.

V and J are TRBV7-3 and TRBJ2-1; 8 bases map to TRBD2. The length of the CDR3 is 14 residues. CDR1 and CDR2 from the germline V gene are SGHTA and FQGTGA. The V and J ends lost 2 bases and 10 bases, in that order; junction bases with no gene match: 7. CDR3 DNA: TGTGCCAGCAGCTTACACGGGAGGGAGGGCGAGCAGTTCTTC. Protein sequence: CASSLHGREGEQFF. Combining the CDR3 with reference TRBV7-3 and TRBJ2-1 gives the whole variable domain GAGVSQTPSNKVTEKGKYVELRCDPISGHTALYWYRQSLGQGPEFLIYFQGTGAADDSGLPNDRFFAVRPEGSVSTLKIQRTERGDSAVYLCASSLHGREGEQFFGPGTRLTVL.

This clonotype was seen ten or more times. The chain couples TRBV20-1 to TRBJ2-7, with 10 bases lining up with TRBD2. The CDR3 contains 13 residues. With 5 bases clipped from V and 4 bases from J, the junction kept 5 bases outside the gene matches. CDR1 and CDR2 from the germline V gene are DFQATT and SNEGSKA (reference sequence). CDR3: CSAVLAGEYEQYF. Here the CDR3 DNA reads TGCAGTGCTGTCCTAGCGGGGGAATACGAGCAGTACTTC.

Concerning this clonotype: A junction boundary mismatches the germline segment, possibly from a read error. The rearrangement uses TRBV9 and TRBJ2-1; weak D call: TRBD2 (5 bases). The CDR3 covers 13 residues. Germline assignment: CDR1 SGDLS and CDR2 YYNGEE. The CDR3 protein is CASSVDDGYEQFF. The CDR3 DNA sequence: TGTGCCAGTAGCGTAGATGACGGCTACGAGCAGTTCTTC.

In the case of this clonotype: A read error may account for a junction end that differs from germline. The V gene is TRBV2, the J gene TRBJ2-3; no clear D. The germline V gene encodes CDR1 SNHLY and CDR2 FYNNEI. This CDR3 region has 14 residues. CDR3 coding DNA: TGCGCCAGCAGCGCCGTGGGCACGACAGATACGCAGTATTTT. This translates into CASSAVGTTDTQYF.

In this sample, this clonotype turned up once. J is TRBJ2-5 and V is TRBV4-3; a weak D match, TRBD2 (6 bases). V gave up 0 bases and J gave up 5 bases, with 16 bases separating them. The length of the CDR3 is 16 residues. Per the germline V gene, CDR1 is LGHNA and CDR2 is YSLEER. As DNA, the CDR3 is TGCGCCAGCAGCCAAGATCGATCGGGGGTCGGGGAGACCCAGTACTTC. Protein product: CASSQDRSGVGETQYF.

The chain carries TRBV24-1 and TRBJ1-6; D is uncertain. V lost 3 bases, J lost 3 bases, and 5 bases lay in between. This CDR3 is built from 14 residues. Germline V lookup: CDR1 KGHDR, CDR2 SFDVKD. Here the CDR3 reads CATSDAGYNSPLHF. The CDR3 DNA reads TGTGCCACCAGTGATGCGGGCTATAATTCACCCCTCCACTTT.

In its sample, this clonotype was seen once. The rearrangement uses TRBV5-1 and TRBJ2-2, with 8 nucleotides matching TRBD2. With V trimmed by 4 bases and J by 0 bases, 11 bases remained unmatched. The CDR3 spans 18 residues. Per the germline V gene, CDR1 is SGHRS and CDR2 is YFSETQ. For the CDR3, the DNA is TGCGCCAGCAGCCCGGGGGGGCGGGTCAGAGCGAACACCGGGGAGCTGTTTTTT. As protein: CASSPGGRVRANTGELFF.

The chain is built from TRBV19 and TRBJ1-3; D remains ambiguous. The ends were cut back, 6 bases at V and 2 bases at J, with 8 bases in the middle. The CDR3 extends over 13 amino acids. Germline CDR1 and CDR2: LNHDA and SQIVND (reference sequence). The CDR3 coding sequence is TGTGCCAGTAGGTCTACGACTGGAAACACCATATATTTT. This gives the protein CASRSTTGNTIYF.

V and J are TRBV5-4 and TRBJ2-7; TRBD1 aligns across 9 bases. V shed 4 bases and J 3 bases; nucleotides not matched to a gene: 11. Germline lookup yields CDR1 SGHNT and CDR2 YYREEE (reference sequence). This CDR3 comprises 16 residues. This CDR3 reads CASSRPIPGQGYEQYF. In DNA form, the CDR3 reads TGTGCCAGCAGCCGTCCGATCCCGGGACAGGGCTACGAGCAGTACTTC.

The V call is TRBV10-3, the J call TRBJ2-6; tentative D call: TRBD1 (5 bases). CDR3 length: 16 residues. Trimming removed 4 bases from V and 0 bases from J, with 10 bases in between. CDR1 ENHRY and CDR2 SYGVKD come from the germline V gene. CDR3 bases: TGTGCCATCAGTGCTCAGGGCGGCTCTGGGGCCAACGTCCTGACTTTC. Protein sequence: CAISAQGGSGANVLTF.

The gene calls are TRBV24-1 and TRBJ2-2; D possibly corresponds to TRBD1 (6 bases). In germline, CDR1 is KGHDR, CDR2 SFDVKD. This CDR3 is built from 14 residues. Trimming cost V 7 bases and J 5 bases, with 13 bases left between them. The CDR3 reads CATSSTRGTGELFF. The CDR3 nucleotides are TGTGCCACCAGCAGTACCAGGGGAACCGGGGAGCTGTTTTTT.